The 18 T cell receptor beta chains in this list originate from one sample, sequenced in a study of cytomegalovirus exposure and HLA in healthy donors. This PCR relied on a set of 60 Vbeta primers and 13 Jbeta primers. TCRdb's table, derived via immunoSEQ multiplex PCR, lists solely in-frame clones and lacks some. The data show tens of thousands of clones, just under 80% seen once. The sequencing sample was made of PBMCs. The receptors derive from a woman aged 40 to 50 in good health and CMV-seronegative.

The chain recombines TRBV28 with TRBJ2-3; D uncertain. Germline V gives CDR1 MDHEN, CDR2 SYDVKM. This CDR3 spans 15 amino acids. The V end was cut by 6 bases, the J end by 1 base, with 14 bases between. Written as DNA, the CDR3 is TGTGCCAGCAGCCTCCCCCCCGTAGGCACAGATACGCAGTATTTT. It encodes CASSLPPVGTDTQYF.

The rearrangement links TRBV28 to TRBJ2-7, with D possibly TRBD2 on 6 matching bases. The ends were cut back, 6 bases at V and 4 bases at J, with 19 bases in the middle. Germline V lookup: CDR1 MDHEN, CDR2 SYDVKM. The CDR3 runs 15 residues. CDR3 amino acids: CASRPLGVGGYEQYF. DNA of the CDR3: TGTGCCAGCAGGCCCCTTGGGGTGGGGGGATACGAGCAGTACTTC.

The CDR3 nucleotides read TGTGCCAGCAGAGTTCCCGCGGGGGCTTTCTTT. Protein product: CASRVPAGAFF. The chain carries TRBV28 and TRBJ1-1; D is ambiguous. Germline CDR1 MDHEN, CDR2 SYDVKM. With 6 bases removed from V and 11 bases from J, the gap between germline ends came to 13 bases. CDR3 length equals 11 residues.

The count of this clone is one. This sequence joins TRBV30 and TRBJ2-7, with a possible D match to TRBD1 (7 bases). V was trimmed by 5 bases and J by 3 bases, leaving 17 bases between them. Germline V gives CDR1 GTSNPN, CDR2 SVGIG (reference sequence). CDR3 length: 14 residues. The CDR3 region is CAWGGTASGYEQYF. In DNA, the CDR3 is TGTGCCTGGGGGGGGACAGCGAGTGGCTACGAGCAGTACTTC.

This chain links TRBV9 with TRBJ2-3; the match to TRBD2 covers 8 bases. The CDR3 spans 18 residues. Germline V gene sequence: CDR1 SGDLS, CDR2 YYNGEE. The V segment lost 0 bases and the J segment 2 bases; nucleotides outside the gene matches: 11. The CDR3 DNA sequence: TGTGCCAGCAGCGTAGATCCAGCGGGGGTCCTTATCACAGATACGCAGTATTTT. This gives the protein CASSVDPAGVLITDTQYF.

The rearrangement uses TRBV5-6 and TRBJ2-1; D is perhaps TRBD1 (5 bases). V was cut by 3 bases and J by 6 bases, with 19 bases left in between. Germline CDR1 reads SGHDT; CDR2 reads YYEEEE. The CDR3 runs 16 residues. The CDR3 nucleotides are TGTGCCAGCAGCTCTATTCTGGACACTCTCTCCAATGAGCAGTTCTTC. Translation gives CASSSILDTLSNEQFF.

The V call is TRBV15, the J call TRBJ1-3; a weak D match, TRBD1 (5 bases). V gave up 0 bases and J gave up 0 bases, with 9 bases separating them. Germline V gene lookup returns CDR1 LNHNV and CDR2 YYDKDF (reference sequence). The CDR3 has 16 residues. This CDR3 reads CATSRDSGGSGNTIYF. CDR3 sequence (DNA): TGTGCCACCAGCAGAGACTCGGGGGGCTCTGGAAACACCATATATTTT.

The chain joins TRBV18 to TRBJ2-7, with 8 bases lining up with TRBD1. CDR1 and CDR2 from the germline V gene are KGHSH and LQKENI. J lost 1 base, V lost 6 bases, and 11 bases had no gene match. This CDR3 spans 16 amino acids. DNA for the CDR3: TGTGCCAGCTCGTCAACTCCGGGACAGGTATCCTACGAGCAGTACTTC. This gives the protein CASSSTPGQVSYEQYF.

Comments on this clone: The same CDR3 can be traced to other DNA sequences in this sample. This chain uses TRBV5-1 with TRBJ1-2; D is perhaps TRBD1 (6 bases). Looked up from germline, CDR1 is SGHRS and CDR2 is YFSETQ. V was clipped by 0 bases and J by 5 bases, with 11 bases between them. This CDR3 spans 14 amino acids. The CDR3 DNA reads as TGCGCCAGCAGCTTGGTGGGGGCTGAGTATGGCTACACCTTC. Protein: CASSLVGAEYGYTF.

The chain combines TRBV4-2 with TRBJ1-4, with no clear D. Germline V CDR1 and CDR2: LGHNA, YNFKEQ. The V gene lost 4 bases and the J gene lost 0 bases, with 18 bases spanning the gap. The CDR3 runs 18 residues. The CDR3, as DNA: TGTGCCAGCAGCCCCCGGTTGGCGGTTTTGGCAACTAATGAAAAACTGTTTTTT. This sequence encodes CASSPRLAVLATNEKLFF.

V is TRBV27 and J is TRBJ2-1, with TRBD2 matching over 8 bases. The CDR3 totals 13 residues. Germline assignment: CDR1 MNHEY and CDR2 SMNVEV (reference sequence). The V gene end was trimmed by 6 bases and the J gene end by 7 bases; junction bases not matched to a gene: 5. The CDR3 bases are TGTGCCAGCAGACTAAGCGGGAGAAATGAGCAGTTCTTC. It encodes CASRLSGRNEQFF.

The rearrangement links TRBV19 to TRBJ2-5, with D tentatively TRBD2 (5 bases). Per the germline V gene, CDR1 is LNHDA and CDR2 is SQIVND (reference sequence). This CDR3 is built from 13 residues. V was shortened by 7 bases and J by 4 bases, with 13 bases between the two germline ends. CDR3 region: CASNFGKGETQYF. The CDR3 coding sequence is TGTGCCAGTAACTTCGGGAAGGGAGAGACCCAGTACTTC.

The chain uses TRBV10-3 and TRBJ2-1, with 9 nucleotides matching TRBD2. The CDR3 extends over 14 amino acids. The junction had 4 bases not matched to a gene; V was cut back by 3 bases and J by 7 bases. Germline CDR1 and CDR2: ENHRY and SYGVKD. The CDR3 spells CAISDGLAGNEQFF. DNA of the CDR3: TGTGCCATCAGTGATGGGCTAGCGGGAAATGAGCAGTTCTTC.

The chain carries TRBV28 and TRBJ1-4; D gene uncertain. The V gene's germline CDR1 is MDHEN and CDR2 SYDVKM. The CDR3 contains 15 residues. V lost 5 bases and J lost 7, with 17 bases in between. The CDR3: CASSREAVFGEKLFF. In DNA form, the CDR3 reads TGTGCCAGCAGTCGAGAAGCGGTTTTCGGTGAAAAACTGTTTTTT.

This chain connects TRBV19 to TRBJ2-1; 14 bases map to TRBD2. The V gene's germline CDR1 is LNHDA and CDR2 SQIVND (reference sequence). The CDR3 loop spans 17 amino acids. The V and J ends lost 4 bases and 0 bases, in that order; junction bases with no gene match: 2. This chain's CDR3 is CASSRTSGRSSYNEQFF. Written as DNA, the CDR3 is TGTGCCAGTAGTAGGACTAGCGGGAGGAGCTCCTACAATGAGCAGTTCTTC.

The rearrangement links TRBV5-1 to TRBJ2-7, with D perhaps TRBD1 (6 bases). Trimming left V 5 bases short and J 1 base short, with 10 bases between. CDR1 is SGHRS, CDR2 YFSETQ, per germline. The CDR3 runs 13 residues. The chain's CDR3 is CASSGGQSYEQYF. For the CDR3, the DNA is TGCGCCAGCAGTGGCGGACAGTCCTACGAGCAGTACTTC.

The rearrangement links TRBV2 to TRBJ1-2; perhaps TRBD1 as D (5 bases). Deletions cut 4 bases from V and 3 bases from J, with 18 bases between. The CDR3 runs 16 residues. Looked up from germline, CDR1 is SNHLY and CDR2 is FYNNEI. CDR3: CASSAVPRGVHYGYTF. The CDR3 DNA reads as TGTGCCAGCAGTGCGGTTCCTCGGGGGGTTCACTATGGCTACACCTTC.

CDR3 residues: CAISTELDLNKDTQYF. In DNA, the CDR3 is TGTGCCATCAGTACAGAGTTGGACTTAAATAAAGATACGCAGTATTTT. The rearrangement uses TRBV10-3 and TRBJ2-3; maybe TRBD2 (5 bases). V lost 5 bases and J lost 5, with 20 bases in between. Looked up from germline, CDR1 is ENHRY and CDR2 is SYGVKD. The CDR3 loop spans 16 amino acids.